This T cell receptor (beta chain) is drawn from a study of blood T cells in healthy people across ages. The study's findings and limits: Naive T cell percentage and TCR beta diversity correlated strongly.

Deletions cut 1 base from V and 11 bases from J, with 14 bases between. This CDR3 spans 13 amino acids. CDR1 is MGHDK and CDR2 is SYGVNS in the germline V gene. This clonotype has only a few counts. The target antigen is unknown. Through a sample-barcoded 5' primer and a J-beta primer mix, a second PCR was run for roughly 6 to 11 cycles. TCRdb reprocessed the 5' RACE reads with MiXCR, giving one entry per CDR3 protein. The sample holds about 1.8 million distinct CDR3 sequences, roughly 49% seen once. The genes are TRBV25-1 and TRBJ2-5, with D maybe TRBD2 (5 bases). The sequenced material came from blood. The TCR sequence derives from a woman between 35 and 50 years old in good health. The CDR3 protein is CASSESGSLGQYF. In nucleotides, the CDR3 is TGTGCCAGCAGTGAATCTGGGAGCCTCGGGCAGTACTTC.